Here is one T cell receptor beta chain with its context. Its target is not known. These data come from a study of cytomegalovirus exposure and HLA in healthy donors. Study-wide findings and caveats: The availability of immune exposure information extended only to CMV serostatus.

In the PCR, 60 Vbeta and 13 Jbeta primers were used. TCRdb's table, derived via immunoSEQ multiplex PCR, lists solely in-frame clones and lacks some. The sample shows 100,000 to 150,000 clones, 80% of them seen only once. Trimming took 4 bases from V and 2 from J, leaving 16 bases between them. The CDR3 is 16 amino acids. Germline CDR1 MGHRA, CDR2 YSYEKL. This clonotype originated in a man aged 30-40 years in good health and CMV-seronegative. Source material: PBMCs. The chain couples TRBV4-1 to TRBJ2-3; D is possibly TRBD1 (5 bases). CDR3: CASSPFGAAFTDTQYF. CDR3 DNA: TGCGCCAGCAGCCCCTTTGGGGCCGCATTCACAGATACGCAGTATTTT.